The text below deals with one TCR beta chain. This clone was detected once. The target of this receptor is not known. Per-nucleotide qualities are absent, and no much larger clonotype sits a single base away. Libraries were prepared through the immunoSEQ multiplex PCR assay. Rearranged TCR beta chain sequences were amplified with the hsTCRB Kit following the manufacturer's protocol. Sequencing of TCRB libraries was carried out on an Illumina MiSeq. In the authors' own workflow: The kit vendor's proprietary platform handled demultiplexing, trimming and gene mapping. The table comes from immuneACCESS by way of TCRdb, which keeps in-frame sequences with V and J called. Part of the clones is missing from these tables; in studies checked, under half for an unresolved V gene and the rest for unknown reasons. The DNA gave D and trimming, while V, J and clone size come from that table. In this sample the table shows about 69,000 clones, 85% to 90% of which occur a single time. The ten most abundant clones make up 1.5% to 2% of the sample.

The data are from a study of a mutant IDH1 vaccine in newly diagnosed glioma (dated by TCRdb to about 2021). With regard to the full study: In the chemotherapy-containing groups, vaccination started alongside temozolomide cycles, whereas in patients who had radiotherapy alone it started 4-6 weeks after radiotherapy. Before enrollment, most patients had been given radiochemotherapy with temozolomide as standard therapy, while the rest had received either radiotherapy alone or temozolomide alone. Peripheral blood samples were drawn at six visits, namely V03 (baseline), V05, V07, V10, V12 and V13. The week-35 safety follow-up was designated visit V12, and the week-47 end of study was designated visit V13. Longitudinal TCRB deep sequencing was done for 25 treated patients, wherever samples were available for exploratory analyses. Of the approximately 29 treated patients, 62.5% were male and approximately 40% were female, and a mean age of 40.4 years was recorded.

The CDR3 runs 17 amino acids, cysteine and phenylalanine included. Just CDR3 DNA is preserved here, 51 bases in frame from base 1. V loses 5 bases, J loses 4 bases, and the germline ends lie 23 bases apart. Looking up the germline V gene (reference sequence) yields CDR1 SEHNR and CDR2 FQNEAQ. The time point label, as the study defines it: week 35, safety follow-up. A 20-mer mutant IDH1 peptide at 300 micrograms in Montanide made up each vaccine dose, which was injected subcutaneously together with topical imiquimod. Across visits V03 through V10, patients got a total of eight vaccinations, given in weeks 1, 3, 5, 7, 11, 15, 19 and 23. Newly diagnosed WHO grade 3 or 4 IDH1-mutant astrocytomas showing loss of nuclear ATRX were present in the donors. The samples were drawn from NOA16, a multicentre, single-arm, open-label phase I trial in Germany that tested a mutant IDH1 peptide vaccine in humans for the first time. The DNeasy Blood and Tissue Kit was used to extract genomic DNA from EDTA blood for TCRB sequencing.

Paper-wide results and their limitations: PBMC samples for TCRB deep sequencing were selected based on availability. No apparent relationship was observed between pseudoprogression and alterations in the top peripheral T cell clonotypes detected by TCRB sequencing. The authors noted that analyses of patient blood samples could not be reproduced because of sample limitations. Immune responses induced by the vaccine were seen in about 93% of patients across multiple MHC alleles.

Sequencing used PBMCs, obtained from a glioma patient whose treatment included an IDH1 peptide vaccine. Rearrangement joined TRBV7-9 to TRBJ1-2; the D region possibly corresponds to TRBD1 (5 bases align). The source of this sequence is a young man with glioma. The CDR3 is CASSPLRTGGISYGYTF. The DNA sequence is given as TGTGCCAGCAGCCCTTTACGTACTGGGGGGATTAGCTATGGCTACACCTTC.